This TCR beta chain was recovered during a study of T cell responses to AZD1222 COVID-19 vaccine. Study-level background: It was second doses at about 4 or about 12 weeks that were pooled.

V was cut by 7 bases and J by 8 bases, with 14 bases left in between. The CDR3 has 12 amino acids. Per germline, CDR1 SEHNR and CDR2 FQNEAQ (reference sequence). Using immunoSEQ multiplex PCR, the repertoire was profiled, and TCRdb retains in-frame clones only, with some absent. Of some 97,000 clones listed, around nine tenths are singletons. Concerning this clone: The target antigen is unknown.

Broader study findings: Mostly white British, mostly female donors; authors suggested clonal diversity may be underestimated.

The source material was peripheral blood, sampled on day 0 of AZD1222 vaccination. This receptor was identified in an adult in good health. The chain uses TRBV7-9 and TRBJ1-1; D not resolved. This chain's CDR3 is CASTLSNVEAFF. For the CDR3, the DNA is TGTGCCAGCACCCTCAGCAACGTCGAAGCTTTCTTT.